This TCR beta chain was recovered during a study of OX40 agonist ivuxolimab in advanced cancers. Study results and caveats: Clonal expansion from baseline to week 6 occurred in both CD4+ and CD8+ T cells. Expanded clones tended on average to be more numerous among CD8+ T cells than CD4+. The authors also found low normalized T-cell clonal expansion in some nonresponders. It was not determined which antigens were specifically recognized by the peripheral T cells that had undergone clonal expansion.

Looked up from germline, CDR1 is MDHEN and CDR2 is SYDVKM. CDR3 length equals 14 residues. The data were produced by immunoSEQ multiplex PCR, yet TCRdb's version contains in-frame clones alone and is incomplete. The table records 60,000 to 85,000 clones, 80% to 90% of them present only once. This clone was seen once. The antigen is unknown. The material was CD4+ or CD8+ T cells sorted from blood, obtained in a trial of the OX40 agonist ivuxolimab. V and J are TRBV28 and TRBJ1-3; D unclear. The sequence was obtained from an adult with an advanced solid tumor such as melanoma, head and neck, liver or kidney cancer. The CDR3 region has the DNA TGTGGGTCCCGGCCGGGTATCTCTGGAAACACCATATATTTT. Its translation: CGSRPGISGNTIYF. Together with reference TRBV28 and TRBJ1-3, the CDR3 gives the full variable domain: DVKVTQSSRYLVKRTGEKVFLECVQDMDHENMFWYRQDPGLGLRLIYFSYDVKMKEKGDIPEGYSVSREKKERFSLILESASTNQTSMYLCGSRPGISGNTIYFGEGSWLTVV.